These 24 T cell receptor beta chains originate from one sample sequenced in a study of T cell responses to AZD1222 COVID-19 vaccine. Clones were read by immunoSEQ multiplex PCR, and TCRdb kept only the in-frame ones, dropping some. The sample lists approximately 140,000 clones, about 90% occurring once. This specimen was peripheral blood, taken 28 days after the second AZD1222 dose. These receptor sequences come from an adult who received the AZD1222 COVID-19 vaccine.

The genes are TRBV30 and TRBJ2-2; 8 bases map to TRBD1. CDR1 and CDR2 from the germline V gene are GTSNPN and SVGIG (reference sequence). J was trimmed by 1 base and V by 8 bases; bases with no gene match: 6. The CDR3 spans 14 residues. The CDR3, as DNA: TGTGCCAAGGGACAGGCCCGGAACACCGGGGAGCTGTTTTTT. It is translated as CAKGQARNTGELFF.

The gene calls are TRBV7-8 and TRBJ1-2; D is uncertain. The CDR3 is 14 residues long. With 0 bases removed from V and 4 bases from J, the gap between germline ends came to 9 bases. Germline V gene data show CDR1 as SGHVS and CDR2 as FQNEAQ. In nucleotides, the CDR3 is TGTGCCAGCAGCTTAGCGGCGGCGGGCTATGGCTACACCTTC. It yields the protein CASSLAAAGYGYTF.

The chain uses TRBV19 and TRBJ2-6, with TRBD1 matching over 7 bases. The germline V gene has CDR1 LNHDA and CDR2 SQIVND (reference sequence). The CDR3 has 15 residues. Trimming removed 5 bases from V and 4 bases from J; junction bases left unmatched: 5. For the CDR3, the DNA is TGTGCCAGTAGTTCCGACAGGGCCGGGGCCAACGTCCTGACTTTC. This sequence encodes CASSSDRAGANVLTF.

This chain connects TRBV15 to TRBJ1-6; D might be TRBD1 (5 bases). This CDR3 spans 17 amino acids. Per germline, CDR1 LNHNV and CDR2 YYDKDF (reference sequence). V lost 2 bases, J lost 7 bases, and 18 bases lay in between. CDR3: CATSRPLGGNRNSPLHF. In DNA, the CDR3 is TGTGCCACCAGCAGACCGCTGGGGGGGAACCGGAATTCACCCCTCCACTTT. The whole variable domain, filled in from reference TRBV15 and TRBJ1-6, reads DAMVIQNPRYQVTQFGKPVTLSCSQTLNHNVMYWYQQKSSQAPKLLFHYYDKDFNNEADTPDNFQSRRPNTSFCFLDIRSPGLGDTAMYLCATSRPLGGNRNSPLHFGNGTRLTVT.

V usage is TRBV10-3 and J usage is TRBJ2-7, with a weak D call TRBD1 (5 bases). The germline gives CDR1 ENHRY, CDR2 SYGVKD. The CDR3 sequence is 15 residues long. The V end was cut by 0 bases, the J end by 5 bases, with 14 bases between. CDR3 loop: CAISESMQGLDEQYF. The CDR3 DNA is TGTGCCATCAGTGAGTCGATGCAGGGTCTGGACGAGCAGTACTTC.

In DNA form, the CDR3 reads TGTGCCAGCAGTGGGCCGAGTGACAGGAGATCTAGCAATCAGCCCCAGCATTTT. Its protein is CASSGPSDRRSSNQPQHF. The chain is built from TRBV6-1 and TRBJ1-5; maybe TRBD1 (6 bases). CDR3 size: 18 residues. Trimming removed 4 bases at V and 0 bases at J, with 19 bases between. Germline V CDR1 and CDR2: MNHNS, SASEGT.

This chain joins TRBV3-1 (or the pseudogene TRBV3-2) and TRBJ2-5; 7 bases line up with TRBD2. CDR1 and CDR2 from the germline V gene are LGHDT and YNNKEL (reference sequence). The junction had 9 bases not matched to a gene; V was cut back by 4 bases and J by 4 bases. CDR3 length: 15 residues. The CDR3 loop is CASSPHSGGGETQYF. CDR3 in DNA: TGTGCCAGCAGCCCCCATTCCGGCGGGGGAGAGACCCAGTACTTC.

The chain combines TRBV7-8 with TRBJ1-4; a weak D match, TRBD1 (6 bases). From germline, CDR1 is SGHVS and CDR2 FQNEAQ. The CDR3 loop spans 15 amino acids. The germline V and J ends were trimmed by 5 bases and 1 base, with 11 bases remaining between them. The CDR3 protein is CASSRNRETNEKLFF. In DNA form, the CDR3 reads TGTGCCAGCAGCCGCAACAGGGAAACTAATGAAAAACTGTTTTTT.

The rearrangement links TRBV30 to TRBJ2-2; unclear D gene. CDR3 length: 14 residues. In germline, CDR1 is GTSNPN, CDR2 SVGIG (reference sequence). Trimming pared 6 bases from V and 6 bases from J, leaving 17 bases between. CDR3 bases: TGTGCCTGCCGCCCCCAGGTAGGGCCCGGGGAGCTGTTTTTT. It encodes CACRPQVGPGELFF.

The rearrangement joins TRBV13 to TRBJ2-4; perhaps TRBD2 as D (5 bases). Germline assignment: CDR1 PRHDT and CDR2 FYEKMQ (reference sequence). V was trimmed by 6 bases and J by 4 bases, leaving 16 bases between them. The CDR3 has 15 amino acids. The CDR3 region is CASSPDWTLKNIQYF. In DNA, the CDR3 is TGTGCCAGCAGTCCGGACTGGACCCTTAAAAACATTCAGTACTTC.

The gene calls are TRBV6-2 or TRBV6-3 and TRBJ2-7; 11 positions match TRBD1. The V segment lost 0 bases and the J segment 8 bases; nucleotides outside the gene matches: 9. The length of the CDR3 is 16 residues. Germline V lookup: CDR1 MNHEY, CDR2 SVGEGT. CDR3 protein: CASSYSTRTGGAKQYF. CDR3 nucleotides: TGTGCCAGCAGTTACTCGACGCGGACAGGGGGCGCGAAGCAGTACTTC.

V usage is TRBV19 and J usage is TRBJ1-2; 9 bases are a match to TRBD1. V shed 1 base, J shed 8 bases, and the junction held 8 bases outside the gene matches. CDR1 LNHDA and CDR2 SQIVND come from the germline V gene (reference sequence). This CDR3 is 15 amino acids long. The CDR3 loop reads CASSIVAQGAKGYTF. The CDR3 coding sequence is TGTGCCAGTAGTATAGTAGCACAGGGGGCAAAGGGCTACACCTTC.

The V and J genes are TRBV21-1 and TRBJ2-7; the tabulated D call, TRBD1, remains unverified against the DNA. TRBV21-1 represents a pseudogene. The CDR3 is 17 residues long. The CDR3 DNA is TGTGCCAGCAGCAAAGAAAGGCAGATAGGACAGTTCTACGAGCAGTACTTC. Translation gives CASSKERQIGQFYEQYF.

This chain joins TRBV19 and TRBJ2-2; D call uncertain. V lost 7 bases to trimming and J lost 4 bases, with 13 bases between them. The CDR3 runs to 14 residues. Germline CDR1 and CDR2: LNHDA and SQIVND (reference sequence). This CDR3 reads CASKGSLSTGELFF. CDR3 nucleotide sequence: TGTGCCAGTAAGGGTTCTTTGAGCACCGGGGAGCTGTTTTTT.

The rearrangement uses TRBV6-5 and TRBJ2-5; D remains ambiguous. The CDR3 is 15 amino acids. Trimming shortened V by 7 bases and J by 1 base, and 16 bases separated the two germline ends. CDR1 is MNHEY, CDR2 SVGAGI, per germline. In nucleotides, the CDR3 is TGTGCCAGCACTAAAACAACCACCGCCCAAGAGACCCAGTACTTC. Translating gives CASTKTTTAQETQYF.

The chain uses TRBV12-3 or TRBV12-4 and TRBJ1-2; D may be TRBD1 (5 bases). Trimming stripped 2 bases from V and 4 bases from J, with 8 bases between. The CDR3 is 13 residues long. CDR3: CASSLRGSYGYTF. In DNA, the CDR3 is TGTGCCAGCAGTTTACGGGGGAGCTATGGCTACACCTTC.

The V and J genes are TRBV12-3 or TRBV12-4 and TRBJ1-2, with a tentative D call TRBD1 (6 bases). The CDR3 is made up of 12 amino acids. V lost 3 bases to trimming and J lost 9 bases, with 11 bases between them. The CDR3 region is CASSLGARSYTF. The DNA of the CDR3 is TGTGCCAGCAGTTTGGGGGCGCGAAGCTACACCTTC.

The chain is built from TRBV7-9 and TRBJ2-2, with 13 bases fitting TRBD2. V lost 5 bases and J lost 0; bases outside the gene matches: 9. Germline CDR1 and CDR2: SEHNR and FQNEAQ (reference sequence). The CDR3 extends over 19 amino acids. CDR3 amino acids: CASSLMGLAGLANTGELFF. Here the CDR3 DNA reads TGTGCCAGCAGCCTCATGGGACTAGCGGGGCTCGCGAACACCGGGGAGCTGTTTTTT.

The chain links TRBV10-3 to TRBJ2-3; no definite D call. The germline gives CDR1 ENHRY, CDR2 SYGVKD. Deletions cut 7 bases from V and 2 bases from J, with 13 bases between. CDR3 size: 14 residues. The CDR3 sequence is CAITKGSLTDTQYF. The CDR3 DNA sequence: TGTGCCATCACTAAAGGGTCCCTCACAGATACGCAGTATTTT.

This chain connects TRBV6-5 to TRBJ2-6; D remains ambiguous. Germline values: CDR1 MNHEY, CDR2 SVGAGI. The CDR3 contains 14 residues. V lost 5 bases to trimming and J lost 3 bases, with 8 bases between them. CDR3 DNA sequence: TGTGCCAGCAGTCACCAAGTTGGGGCCAACGTCCTGACTTTC. It codes for CASSHQVGANVLTF.

The CDR3 loop reads CASSPLTGNTEAFF. In nucleotides, the CDR3 is TGTGCCAGCAGCCCGCTGACAGGGAACACTGAAGCTTTCTTT. The chain is built from TRBV7-3 and TRBJ1-1; TRBD1 might be the D (6 bases). The CDR3 is made up of 14 amino acids. V lost 5 bases and J lost 1, with 11 bases in between. Germline CDR1 reads SGHTA; CDR2 reads FQGTGA.

The rearrangement links TRBV19 to TRBJ1-2; the match to TRBD1 covers 8 bases. Germline V gene sequence: CDR1 LNHDA, CDR2 SQIVND (reference sequence). CDR3 length: 18 amino acids. The V gene end was trimmed by 7 bases and the J gene end by 2 bases; junction bases not matched to a gene: 18. The CDR3 protein is CASTTRSGRGPSNYGYTF. As DNA, the CDR3 is TGTGCCAGTACCACACGCAGCGGCAGGGGGCCGTCCAACTATGGCTACACCTTC.

This clone appeared once. The chain recombines TRBV2 with TRBJ2-7, with D perhaps matching TRBD1 or TRBD2 (5 bases each). Germline CDR1 SNHLY, CDR2 FYNNEI. With 8 bases removed from V and 6 bases from J, the gap between germline ends came to 20 bases. CDR3 size: 14 residues. DNA for the CDR3: TGTGCCAGCCGCTTACGAGGGGCGTGGGCCGAGCAGTACTTC. Translation: CASRLRGAWAEQYF. The entire variable domain, with the rest obtained from reference TRBV2 and TRBJ2-7, is as follows: EPEVTQTPSHQVTQMGQEVILRCVPISNHLYFYWYRQILGQKVEFLVSFYNNEISEKSEIFDDQFSVERPDGSNFTLKIRSTKLEDSAMYFCASRLRGAWAEQYFGPGTRLTVT.

This chain connects TRBV18 to TRBJ2-2; 8 nucleotides agree with TRBD2. Germline V gene sequence: CDR1 KGHSH, CDR2 LQKENI. CDR3 length equals 14 residues. The V segment lost 8 bases and the J segment 3 bases; nucleotides outside the gene matches: 5. CDR3 nucleotide sequence: TGTGCCAGCCGGGGGGGTCCGCACACCGGGGAGCTGTTTTTT. Translation gives CASRGGPHTGELFF.